The present T cell receptor (beta chain) was sequenced within a study of blood T cell repertoires in COVID-19. About the research overall: Samples representing acute and convalescent COVID-19 were sourced from the United States, Italy and Spain. Nucleic acid was either cDNA or gDNA, and it came from T cells, B-cell-depleted T cells, or PBMCs.

CDR1 is SGHNT and CDR2 is YYREEE in the germline V gene (reference sequence). This CDR3 spans 16 amino acids. After removal of 1 base from V and 3 bases from J, the junction contained 4 bases not matched to a gene. Study processing details: Cell counts per sample came from amplifying reference gene primers. Repertoires were generated with immunoSEQ multiplex PCR, while TCRdb's copy carries only in-frame clones and drops some. That table supplies the V and J calls and clone size; D and trimming were determined from the DNA. In the table there are more than 9,500 clones, approximately 91% of which are singletons.

The rearrangement joins TRBV5-4 to TRBJ1-4; 9 positions match TRBD1. The sequence was collected from a woman aged 55 to 70 with active COVID-19. The sequenced sample consisted of peripheral blood. CDR3 residues: CASSLTQGAPNEKLFF. DNA for the CDR3: TGTGCCAGCAGCTTGACACAGGGGGCGCCTAATGAAAAACTGTTTTTT.